This entry lists 27 T cell receptor beta chains sequenced from one sample in a study of CD4+ T cells in melanoma. Only in-frame clones appear in the TCRdb table, and some are missing; sequencing was by immunoSEQ multiplex PCR. The sample lists 15,000 to 20,000 clones; 81% were seen once. The source material was cells from a culture (not recorded whether cultured in vitro). Every receptor here comes from a human donor with melanoma.

This chain connects TRBV29-1 to TRBJ1-1; no firm D call. V lost 2 bases and J 1 base, leaving 8 bases between the germline ends. The CDR3 sequence is 13 residues long. The germline V gene has CDR1 SQVTM and CDR2 ANQGSEA. CDR3 in DNA: TGCAGCGTTGAAAGGAGGTCGAACACTGAAGCTTTCTTT. Protein sequence: CSVERRSNTEAFF.

This chain links TRBV5-8 with TRBJ1-2; D ambiguous. The germline V gene encodes CDR1 SGHTS and CDR2 YDEGEE. The CDR3 is made up of 11 amino acids. Trimming left V 7 bases short and J 4 bases short, with 8 bases between. CDR3 bases: TGTGCCAGCGTCCCTCCCTATGGCTACACCTTC. It specifies CASVPPYGYTF.

The chain joins TRBV11-3 to TRBJ2-7; tentatively, D is TRBD1 or TRBD2 (5 bases each). Germline V gene data show CDR1 as SGHNT and CDR2 as YENEEA. The CDR3 covers 15 residues. The V gene lost 1 base and the J gene lost 0 bases, with 10 bases spanning the gap. CDR3: CASSLGDAYSYEQYF. The CDR3 DNA is TGTGCCAGCAGCTTAGGGGACGCATACTCCTACGAGCAGTACTTC.

This chain connects TRBV18 to TRBJ2-2, with D unclear. The germline V gene has CDR1 KGHSH and CDR2 LQKENI. The V gene lost 1 base and the J gene lost 7 bases, with 13 bases spanning the gap. The CDR3 spans 15 residues. This CDR3 is CASSPLTFPSGELFF. In nucleotides, the CDR3 is TGTGCCAGCTCACCACTGACTTTTCCCAGCGGGGAGCTGTTTTTT.

The V call is TRBV15, the J call TRBJ1-6; no reliable D call. This CDR3 region has 14 residues. V dropped 0 bases and J dropped 9 bases, with 9 bases sitting between them. CDR1 and CDR2 (germline): LNHNV, YYDKDF (reference sequence). The CDR3 DNA is TGTGCCACCAGCAGAGACCCGGCGTCTTCACCCCTCCACTTT. Protein product: CATSRDPASSPLHF.

The V gene is TRBV7-9, the J gene TRBJ2-7; the D gene is possibly TRBD1 (6 bases). V dropped 2 bases and J dropped 7 bases, with 15 bases sitting between them. The germline CDR1 and CDR2 sequences are SEHNR and FQNEAQ (reference sequence). The length of the CDR3 is 14 residues. In DNA form, the CDR3 reads TGTGCCAGCAGCTTACAATCTGAGGGGGTAGAGCAGTACTTC. Protein: CASSLQSEGVEQYF.

The J gene is TRBJ1-1, the V gene TRBV4-1; D unresolved. This CDR3 spans 15 amino acids. The germline CDR1 and CDR2 sequences are MGHRA and YSYEKL. V lost 1 base, J lost 5 bases, and 14 bases lay in between. CDR3 amino acids: CASSQGVQDGTEAFF. DNA for the CDR3: TGCGCCAGCAGCCAAGGAGTTCAGGACGGGACTGAAGCTTTCTTT.

Sample share makes this clone medium-sized. The chain carries TRBV7-9 and TRBJ1-2; 7 bases are shared with TRBD1. This CDR3 has 13 amino acids. The V segment lost 3 bases and the J segment 6 bases; nucleotides outside the gene matches: 4. CDR1 and CDR2 from the germline V gene are SEHNR and FQNEAQ (reference sequence). Here the CDR3 DNA reads TGTGCCAGCAGCTTTCCAGGGGGAAATGGCTACACCTTC. The encoded protein is CASSFPGGNGYTF.

The V gene is TRBV7-2, the J gene TRBJ2-3; D may be TRBD1 (5 bases). V was pared by 5 bases and J by 7 bases, with 16 bases between. Germline V CDR1 and CDR2: SGHTA, FQGNSA. This CDR3 is 14 amino acids long. DNA for the CDR3: TGTGCCAGCAGCCCCCAGGGAATAGGAAATACGCAGTATTTT. It encodes CASSPQGIGNTQYF.

The chain couples TRBV4-1 to TRBJ2-3, with no clear D. This CDR3 region has 13 residues. Between the trimmed V and J ends, which lost 0 bases and 4 bases, there was a span of 5 bases. CDR1 is MGHRA and CDR2 is YSYEKL in the germline V gene. The CDR3 is CASSQEWADTQYF. CDR3 sequence (DNA): TGCGCCAGCAGCCAAGAGTGGGCAGATACGCAGTATTTT.

This sequence joins TRBV6-5 and TRBJ1-2; tentatively, D is TRBD1 (6 bases). Trimming pared 9 bases from V and 5 bases from J, leaving 22 bases between. The CDR3 has 15 amino acids. Germline V CDR1 and CDR2: MNHEY, SVGAGI. CDR3 sequence (DNA): TGTGCCAGTAAACAGGGATTTGTCTTCGGGTATGGCTACACCTTC. Translation gives CASKQGFVFGYGYTF.

The chain joins TRBV2 to TRBJ1-2; 9 bases fit TRBD1. The V gene end was trimmed by 7 bases and the J gene end by 4 bases; junction bases not matched to a gene: 7. Germline values: CDR1 SNHLY, CDR2 FYNNEI. This CDR3 is built from 14 residues. The CDR3 spells CASTPGQGGYGYTF. The CDR3 DNA reads TGTGCCAGCACCCCGGGACAGGGAGGCTATGGCTACACCTTC.

The chain uses TRBV20-1 and TRBJ2-5; no firm D call. Germline V gene sequence: CDR1 DFQATT, CDR2 SNEGSKA (reference sequence). The V end was cut by 8 bases, the J end by 0 bases, with 7 bases between. CDR3 size: 11 residues. The CDR3 nucleotides are TGCAGTATGAAGGACCAAGAGACCCAGTACTTC. Encoded protein: CSMKDQETQYF.

This chain uses TRBV11-3 with TRBJ2-1, with TRBD1 as a possible D gene (7 bases). Trimming pared 8 bases from V and 0 bases from J, leaving 14 bases between. Per germline, CDR1 SGHNT and CDR2 YENEEA. The CDR3 length is 15 residues. The chain's CDR3 is CASARGVSSYNEQFF. CDR3 sequence (DNA): TGTGCCAGCGCCAGGGGGGTCAGCTCCTACAATGAGCAGTTCTTC.

The chain couples TRBV29-1 to TRBJ1-2, with TRBD1 matching 7 bases. J was trimmed by 5 bases and V by 3 bases; bases with no gene match: 6. The CDR3 length is 13 residues. Germline V gene sequence: CDR1 SQVTM, CDR2 ANQGSEA. CDR3 amino acids: CSVERGLGYGYTF. DNA for the CDR3: TGCAGCGTTGAGAGGGGGCTCGGGTATGGCTACACCTTC.

This clone was counted a single time. V usage is TRBV5-1 and J usage is TRBJ2-5; 12 nucleotides match TRBD2. J lost 2 bases, V lost 1 base, and 3 bases had no gene match. Per the germline V gene, CDR1 is SGHRS and CDR2 is YFSETQ. The CDR3 length is 16 residues. For the CDR3, the DNA is TGCGCCAGCAGCTTGCTAGCGGGGGGGCAACAAGAGACCCAGTACTTC. The encoded protein is CASSLLAGGQQETQYF.

The chain couples TRBV29-1 to TRBJ2-1; D call uncertain. V lost 5 bases and J 6 bases, leaving 14 bases between the germline ends. CDR1 and CDR2 (germline): SQVTM, ANQGSEA. CDR3 length equals 13 residues. CDR3 nucleotide sequence: TGCAGCGTTTTGGCTCCCCTAGGCAATGAGCAGTTCTTC. It translates to CSVLAPLGNEQFF.

The chain is built from TRBV5-1 and TRBJ2-5; no reliable D call. Trimming shortened V by 1 base and J by 3 bases, and 10 bases separated the two germline ends. The CDR3 spans 14 residues. Germline values: CDR1 SGHRS, CDR2 YFSETQ. CDR3 amino acids: CASSLSRAEETQYF. Here the CDR3 DNA reads TGCGCCAGCAGCTTGAGCCGAGCTGAAGAGACCCAGTACTTC.

The chain has TRBV6-5 and TRBJ1-1; D remains ambiguous. Trimming removed 6 bases at V and 4 bases at J, with 12 bases between. The CDR3 sequence is 13 residues long. CDR1 and CDR2 (germline): MNHEY, SVGAGI. The CDR3 sequence is CASRFTRTTEAFF. In DNA, the CDR3 is TGTGCCAGCAGGTTTACGAGGACCACTGAAGCTTTCTTT.

The chain employs TRBV11-2 and TRBJ1-1; TRBD1 agrees at 7 bases. V was pared by 2 bases and J by 8 bases, with 8 bases of the junction left unmatched. CDR3 length: 14 residues. CDR1 is SGHAT and CDR2 is FQNNGV in the germline V gene. The DNA of the CDR3 is TGTGCCAGCAGCTTATCCAGACAGGGCCGCGAAGCTTTCTTT. Amino acid sequence: CASSLSRQGREAFF.

V and J are TRBV5-1 and TRBJ1-4, with a possible D match to TRBD1 (5 bases). The CDR3 totals 14 residues. Trimming pared 4 bases from V and 5 bases from J, leaving 12 bases between. Germline loops: CDR1 SGHRS, CDR2 YFSETQ. The DNA of the CDR3 is TGCGCCAGCAGCCAGGGTACGGGGAATGAAAAACTGTTTTTT. It specifies CASSQGTGNEKLFF.

Written as DNA, the CDR3 is TGTGCCATCAGTGTCTCAAATCAGGGAGGGATGGAGTATTTT. It translates to CAISVSNQGGMEYF. This rearrangement joins TRBV10-3 to TRBJ2-3; 7 positions agree with TRBD2. V lost 4 bases, J lost 13 bases, and 14 bases stayed unmatched. Germline V gene lookup returns CDR1 ENHRY and CDR2 SYGVKD. The CDR3 is 14 residues long.

The chain has TRBV6-5 and TRBJ2-7; 8 bases align to TRBD1. The CDR3 consists of 15 residues. CDR1 is MNHEY and CDR2 is SVGAGI in the germline V gene. V lost 4 bases to trimming and J lost 2 bases; unmatched junction nucleotides: 7. CDR3 protein: CASSSRTGKTYEQYF. The CDR3, as DNA: TGTGCCAGCAGTTCGCGGACAGGGAAAACCTACGAGCAGTACTTC.

The V gene is TRBV2, the J gene TRBJ2-5, with a tentative D call TRBD2 (5 bases). V gave up 5 bases and J gave up 1 base, with 11 bases separating them. Germline V lookup: CDR1 SNHLY, CDR2 FYNNEI. This CDR3 region has 14 residues. The CDR3 sequence: CASSLPGSQETQYF. CDR3 in DNA: TGTGCCAGCAGTTTACCGGGGTCCCAAGAGACCCAGTACTTC.

The chain employs TRBV9 and TRBJ1-1, with a possible D match to TRBD1 (5 bases). Germline CDR1 and CDR2: SGDLS and YYNGEE. The CDR3 has 14 residues. V lost 3 bases to trimming and J lost 0 bases, with 9 bases between them. The CDR3 nucleotides are TGTGCCAGCAGCGAAGACAGCATGAACACTGAAGCTTTCTTT. The encoded protein is CASSEDSMNTEAFF.

This clone has just one count. Other DNA sequences in the same sample also yield this CDR3. V and J are TRBV5-8 and TRBJ1-2; a weak D match, TRBD1 (6 bases). Germline loops: CDR1 SGHTS, CDR2 YDEGEE. The CDR3 has 14 residues. Trimming took off 1 base at V and 3 bases at J, with 10 bases between the two ends. The CDR3 loop is CASSLTGTDYGYTF. CDR3 nucleotide sequence: TGTGCCAGCAGCTTGACAGGGACTGACTATGGCTACACCTTC.

This chain's CDR3 is CASSLDRGVTDTQYF. The CDR3 DNA reads TGTGCCAGCAGCTTGGACAGGGGGGTCACAGATACGCAGTATTTT. The V call is TRBV5-4, the J call TRBJ2-3, with TRBD1 matching 8 bases. This CDR3 is 15 amino acids long. Germline V lookup: CDR1 SGHNT, CDR2 YYREEE (reference sequence). J lost 2 bases, V lost 0 bases, and 2 bases had no gene match.